Listed here is a single T cell receptor beta chain. This sample is drawn from a study of blood T cell repertoires in COVID-19. Overall study context: From the United States, Italy and Spain came samples of acute and convalescent COVID-19. Nucleic acid was either cDNA or gDNA, and it came from T cells, B-cell-depleted T cells, or PBMCs.

Per the original data handling: Cell counts per sample came from amplifying reference gene primers. The repertoire was sequenced with immunoSEQ multiplex PCR; TCRdb's copy has only in-frame clones and lacks some. D and trimming come from the DNA, and the V and J calls and clone size come from that table. Of about 140,000 clones listed, 82% are singletons. CDR3 length: 16 amino acids. Germline V CDR1 and CDR2: MDHEN, SYDVKM. V dropped 6 bases and J dropped 1; count of bases not matched to a gene: 6. This TCR came from a woman at least 80 years old with acute or convalescent COVID-19. The sample taken for sequencing was peripheral blood. The rearrangement joins TRBV28 to TRBJ2-3; TRBD2 matches 11 bases. CDR3 region: CASSIAGGLGTDTQYF. Written as DNA, the CDR3 is TGTGCCAGCAGCATAGCGGGGGGGCTTGGCACAGATACGCAGTATTTT.